This record concerns one TCR beta chain sequence. This clone has just a few counts. It lacks a known antigen. No clone much larger than this one lies a single base away; base qualities are absent. Spanning cysteine to phenylalanine, the CDR3 consists of 15 amino acids. Only the CDR3 portion is preserved as DNA: 45 bases, with reading frame beginning at the first base. CDR1 SGHAT and CDR2 FQNNGV were looked up in the germline V gene. The V end gives up 4 bases and the J end 2 bases, leaving 6 bases in the junction not matched to a gene. This entry is derived from a study of STAT5B mutations in CD4+ large granular lymphocyte leukemia (dated by TCRdb to between 2021 and 2022). For context, the study as a whole: Among the healthy controls, the CDR3 'QG' motif was associated with a particular HLA allele. The study compared the TCRbeta repertoires of patients with CD4+ T-cell large granular lymphocyte leukemia against those of healthy blood donors. The purity of purified fractions was confirmed by flow cytometry on FACSCanto II or FACSVerse to exceed 95% among lymphocytes.

Broader findings and caveats from the paper: Enrichment of TRBV06-family usage was observed among the top patient clones (8/27) relative to healthy controls (2/35). The main leukemic clonotypes were found to be private to each patient, although about a quarter of the main leukemic clonotypes were detected at low frequency in the non-leukemic repertoires of other patients. The data were not HLA-matched, and the relatively small sample size could explain the higher clonality seen in CD4+ compared with CD8+ T-LGLL. Greater clonality appeared to be present in CD4-sorted patient repertoires than in healthy CD4+ repertoires, and the difference was retained after the putative leukemic clones were removed.

The healthy control group was made up of fewer than 40 blood donors, and the Finnish Red Cross blood service supplied their buffy coats. All TCR-sequenced material derived from peripheral blood: patient blood samples and healthy donor buffy coats. Peripheral blood mononuclear cells were isolated by Ficoll-Hypaque gradient centrifugation. CD4+ cells were purified magnetically from the buffy coats of healthy controls. Genomic DNA was extracted with the Gentra Puregene Cell and Tissue kit and quantified on a Qubit 2.0 fluorometer. The immunoSEQ assay at survey resolution was used to sequence TCRbeta rearrangements from genomic DNA. As for the authors' bioinformatics: A lowest detectable productive clonotype frequency of 2.59 x 10-5 was observed in the TCR sequencing data. Only productive TCRbeta rearrangements, meaning sequences that were complete and in-frame, were kept for the analyses. Clonality for each sample was calculated as Simpson clonality in the immunoSEQ Analyzer version 3.0. Based on frequency, clones were grouped as very rare, small, medium, large (1-20%) or hyperexpanded (>20%). Generation probabilities were estimated with OLGA 1.2.3, V-gene circos plots were generated with VDJtools, specificities were searched for in VDJdb, and CDR3 motifs were identified with GLIPH. This is the immuneACCESS table as TCRdb keeps it, with only in-frame sequences that have V and J called. A part of the clones is gone; compared with another copy, unresolved V genes explain less than half, and the rest is unexplained. The V and J calls and clone size were taken over from that table, and D and trimming were inferred from the DNA. Present in this sample are some 34,000 clones, more than 65% of which were seen just once. In total, the top ten clones hold about 6.6% of the sample.

The sequence is built from TRBV11-2 and TRBJ2-7, with 9 junctional bases fitting TRBD1. Sequenced: CD4+ T cells from blood buffy coats. The receptor was derived from a human donor in good health. The nucleotide sequence is TGTGCCAGCAGCTCATACAGGGGGCAAGCCTACGAGCAGTACTTC. It translates to CASSSYRGQAYEQYF.